A single sample is the source of the 9 T cell receptor beta chains below, sequenced in a study of molecular identifiers for immune sequencing clone quantification listed by TCRdb under 2018. Preparation of the library involved PCR. TCRdb names NextSeq 500 as the instrument used. The public reads were reprocessed in TCRdb via fastp at Q25 and MiXCR, keeping in-frame beta chains. Entries that share a CDR3 protein sequence are merged under the most common genes and DNA. The sample table contains about 500,000 distinct CDR3 sequences; only one count was recorded for 25% of them. Around 0.79% of the sample is held by the ten biggest clonotypes. Input material: naive CD8+ T cells from blood, with Jurkat cell RNA spiked in. The cell subset or site tag for this specimen amounts to: FACS-sorted CD8+CD4-CCR7+CD45RA+ naive T cells. The source is a human donor in good health. Some libraries in this study had Jurkat cell RNA spiked in.

This clonotype was detected ten times or more. This chain links TRBV24-1 with TRBJ2-1; D is undetermined. V dropped 2 bases and J dropped 8 bases, with 6 bases sitting between them. The germline V gene encodes CDR1 KGHDR and CDR2 SFDVKD. The CDR3 length is 12 residues. DNA of the CDR3: TGTGCCACCAGTGATTCCCCGGATGAGCAGTTCTTC. Protein product: CATSDSPDEQFF.

The rearrangement uses TRBV30 and TRBJ2-1; D may be TRBD2 (6 bases). The ends were cut back, 4 bases at V and 0 bases at J, with 13 bases in the middle. The germline V gene has CDR1 GTSNPN and CDR2 SVGIG (reference sequence). The CDR3 totals 15 residues. This chain's CDR3 is CAWTRDFGSYNEQFF. CDR3 DNA sequence: TGTGCCTGGACCAGGGACTTCGGCTCCTACAATGAGCAGTTCTTC.

The chain carries TRBV11-2 and TRBJ1-2, with D maybe TRBD1 (5 bases). Germline values: CDR1 SGHAT, CDR2 FQNNGV. This CDR3 region has 15 residues. The V gene lost 4 bases and the J gene lost 4 bases, with 16 bases spanning the gap. The CDR3 loop reads CASSSIAGSRYGYTF. The CDR3 nucleotides are TGTGCCAGCAGCTCCATCGCAGGGTCGCGCTATGGCTACACCTTC.

The table lists this clonotype with many counts. The rearrangement joins TRBV5-6 to TRBJ2-7; tentatively, D is TRBD1 (5 bases). The CDR3 is 14 residues long. The germline V gene has CDR1 SGHDT and CDR2 YYEEEE. V dropped 1 base and J dropped 6 bases, with 14 bases sitting between them. CDR3 nucleotide sequence: TGTGCCAGCAGCTTGACCCCGGCCAGGGCCGAGCAGTACTTC. Translated, it gives CASSLTPARAEQYF.

This sequence joins TRBV19 and TRBJ1-1; D not resolved. Trimming removed 8 bases from V and 4 bases from J, with 8 bases in between. The germline CDR1 and CDR2 sequences are LNHDA and SQIVND (reference sequence). The CDR3 is made up of 11 amino acids. The CDR3 reads CASGTPTEAFF. CDR3 sequence (DNA): TGTGCCAGTGGTACTCCCACTGAAGCTTTCTTT.

To note about this clonotype: The conserved closing phenylalanine or tryptophan is absent in this CDR3, likely reflecting a read error. The chain joins TRBV28 to TRBJ2-3, with 7 bases lining up with TRBD2. This CDR3 contains 18 residues. Germline V CDR1 and CDR2: MDHEN, SYDVKM. Losses at the gene ends were 1 base for V and 0 bases for J; bases not matched to a gene: 10. DNA of the CDR3: TGTGCCAGCAGTTTATACACGGGAGGAGGTGGAAGCACAGATACGCAGTATCTT. Translated, it gives CASSLYTGGGGSTDTQYL.

Regarding this clonotype: A read error may account for a junction end that differs from germline. The chain couples TRBV15 to TRBJ2-3, with 14 bases matching TRBD2. Germline V gene lookup returns CDR1 LNHNV and CDR2 YYDKDF (reference sequence). The CDR3 totals 17 residues. CDR3 sequence: CATSRLTSGRATATQYF. The CDR3 DNA is TGTGCCACCAGCAGATTGACTAGCGGGAGGGCCACAGCTACGCAGTATTTT.

The chain couples TRBV27 to TRBJ2-6; D uncertain. The V gene lost 5 bases and the J gene lost 0 bases, with 11 bases spanning the gap. In germline, CDR1 is MNHEY, CDR2 SMNVEV (reference sequence). This CDR3 contains 16 residues. The CDR3 sequence: CASSPRPYSGANVLTF. The CDR3 DNA reads as TGTGCCAGCAGTCCCCGCCCATACTCTGGGGCCAACGTCCTGACTTTC.

V gene TRBV20-1 combines with J gene TRBJ2-7; 14 bases are a match to TRBD2. CDR3 size: 17 residues. Germline-derived CDR1 and CDR2 are DFQATT and SNEGSKA (reference sequence). V lost 1 base to trimming and J lost 5 bases; unmatched junction nucleotides: 10. CDR3 sequence (DNA): TGCAGTGCTAGAGGGATTGGGACTAGCGGGGGTGTCCACGAGCAGTACTTC. This encodes CSARGIGTSGGVHEQYF.